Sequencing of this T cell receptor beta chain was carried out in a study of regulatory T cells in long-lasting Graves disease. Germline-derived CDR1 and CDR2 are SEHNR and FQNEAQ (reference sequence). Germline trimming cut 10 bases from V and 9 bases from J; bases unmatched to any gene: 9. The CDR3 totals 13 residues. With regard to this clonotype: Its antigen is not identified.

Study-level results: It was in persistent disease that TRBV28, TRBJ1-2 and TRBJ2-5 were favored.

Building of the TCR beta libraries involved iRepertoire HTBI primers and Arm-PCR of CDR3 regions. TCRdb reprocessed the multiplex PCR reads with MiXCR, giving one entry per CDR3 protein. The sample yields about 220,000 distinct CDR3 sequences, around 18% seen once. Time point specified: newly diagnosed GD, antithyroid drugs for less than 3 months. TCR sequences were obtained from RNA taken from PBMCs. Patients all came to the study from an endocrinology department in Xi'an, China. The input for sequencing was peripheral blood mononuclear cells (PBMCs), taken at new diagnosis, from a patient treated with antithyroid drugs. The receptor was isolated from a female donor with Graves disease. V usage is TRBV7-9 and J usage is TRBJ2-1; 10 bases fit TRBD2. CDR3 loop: CATQSSGRVEQFF. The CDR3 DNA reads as TGTGCCACCCAGTCCAGCGGGAGGGTTGAGCAGTTCTTC.